These T cell receptor beta chains were read from a single sample in a study of T-cell reconstitution after alpha-beta-depleted transplantation in children. In TCRdb, the PCR reads were re-called with MiXCR into one record per CDR3 protein. The top ten hold approximately 13% of the sample, which has about 150,000 distinct CDR3 sequences, 8.5% to 14% seen once. The specimen comprised PBMCs, sampled before TCRalphabeta/CD19-depleted stem cell transplant. Receptors originate from a boy younger than 10 with acute myeloid leukemia, due to receive a stem cell transplant. Each CDR3 is given with its conserved first and last residue. D genes are given only for firm matches. Size values are once, few and many counts, or a class for expanded clones, and some rows have none.

V	J	size	D	DNA	CDR3
TRBV12-3/TRBV12-4	TRBJ1-5	NA	NA	TGTGCCAGCACCCTGAAGGCGGGGGCGCGGGAGCTTTTGGGGCAGCCCCAGCATTTT	CASTLKAGARELLGQPQHF
TRBV9	TRBJ2-2	few	NA	TGTGCCAGCAGCGTAGCTGTCACCGGGGAGCTGTTTTTT	CASSVAVTGELFF
TRBV29-1	TRBJ2-5	many	NA	TGCAGCGTTAGTTTAACAGCGGGAGAGACCCAGTACTTC	CSVSLTAGETQYF
TRBV7-2	TRBJ1-6	many	NA	TGTGCCAGCAGCTTAGCACAGGCGAGGAATAATTCACCCCTCCACTTT	CASSLAQARNNSPLHF
TRBV6-5	TRBJ2-7	many	NA	TGTGCCAGCAGTTCAGTCGACGAGCAGTACTTC	CASSSVDEQYF
TRBV19	TRBJ2-7	few	TRBD1	TGTGCCAGTACCGAACCGGGACAGGAGATCTCCTACGAGCAGTACTTC	CASTEPGQEISYEQYF
TRBV7-9	TRBJ2-3	many	TRBD2	TGTGCCAGCAGCTTGGGTAGCGGGAGGGCCGGAGATACGCAGTATTTT	CASSLGSGRAGDTQYF
TRBV7-2	TRBJ1-2	many	NA	TGTGCCAGCAGCTTATGGGCCGGCTACACCTTC	CASSLWAGYTF
TRBV7-2	TRBJ2-1	many	TRBD2	TGTGCCAGCAGCAAGCGACTAGCGGGAGCCTACAATGAGCAGTTCTTC	CASSKRLAGAYNEQFF
TRBV28	TRBJ2-7	many	TRBD1	TGTGCCAGCAGCCCGGGACAGATCTACGAGCAGTACTTC	CASSPGQIYEQYF
TRBV7-2	TRBJ2-3	many	TRBD2	TGTGCCAGCAGCTTAGTGGGGGGGGGTTTGGTTGGTACGCAGTATTTT	CASSLVGGGLVGTQYF
TRBV7-6	TRBJ1-4	NA	NA	TGTGCCAGCAGCTTGGTAGCTGCAACTAATGAAAAACTGTTTTTT	CASSLVAATNEKLFF
TRBV5-1	TRBJ2-3	many	NA	TGCGCCAGCAGCTTGTGGAGCTTCACGTTACCAGATACGCAGTATTTT	CASSLWSFTLPDTQYF
TRBV7-8	TRBJ1-3	many	TRBD1	TGTGCCAGCAGCGTCCCCGGACAGGGGGCCAACACCATATATTTT	CASSVPGQGANTIYF
TRBV5-1	TRBJ2-6	many	NA	TGCGCCAGCAGCTTGGAGTGGAGGAAGATCTCTGGGGCCAACGTCCTGACTTTC	CASSLEWRKISGANVLTF
TRBV7-2	TRBJ2-7	few	TRBD1	TGTGCCAGCAGCCTACAAGGACAGGCTGCCCCCTACGAGCAGTACTTC	CASSLQGQAAPYEQYF
TRBV29-1	TRBJ1-1	many	TRBD1	TGCAGCGCCCCCCCGGGACAGGGCCACACTGAAGCTTTCTTT	CSAPPGQGHTEAFF
TRBV3-1	TRBJ1-1	many	NA	TGTGCCAGCAGCCAAGATGCGGGGAACACTGAAGCTTTCTTT	CASSQDAGNTEAFF
TRBV2	TRBJ1-1	many	NA	TGTGCCAGCAGTAGCCGGGAGAACACTGAAGCTTTCTTT	CASSSRENTEAFF
TRBV24-1	TRBJ2-3	many	NA	TGTGCCACCAGTGATCAGCATACGCAGTATTTT	CATSDQHTQYF
TRBV5-1	TRBJ2-2	many	NA	TGCGCCAGCAGCTTCCGGAGTTTAGGGACCGGGGAGCTGTTTTTT	CASSFRSLGTGELFF
TRBV12-3/TRBV12-4	TRBJ2-3	many	TRBD2	TGTGCCAGCAGTACAGGTGGAGGAGCGGGGGGGACAGATACGCAGTATTTT	CASSTGGGAGGTDTQYF
TRBV28	TRBJ2-5	many	TRBD2	TGTGCCAGCAGTTATGTGGGGGAGGGCGAGACCCAGTACTTC	CASSYVGEGETQYF
TRBV7-9	TRBJ2-7	many	NA	TGTGCCAGCAGCTCACCGGCGGCCTACGAGCAGTACTTC	CASSSPAAYEQYF
TRBV6-1	TRBJ1-1	many	TRBD1	TGTGCCAGTAGACAGGGACTAATGGGGAACACTGAAGCTTTCTTT	CASRQGLMGNTEAFF
TRBV9	TRBJ2-1	many	TRBD2	TGTGCCAGCAGCGTAGACTTTAACGAGCGGGGGACCTACAATGAGCAGTTCTTC	CASSVDFNERGTYNEQFF
TRBV28	TRBJ2-1	many	NA	TGTGCCAGCAGTTTATGGGGGAGAGAGCAGTTCTTC	CASSLWGREQFF
TRBV9	TRBJ2-1	many	NA	TGTGCCAGCAGCGACCATATAGGGTTCGAGCAGTTCTTC	CASSDHIGFEQFF
TRBV27	TRBJ1-1	many	NA	TGTGCCAGCAGTTCTCGGTGGGGGCTAGCTGAAGCTTTCTTT	CASSSRWGLAEAFF
TRBV6-6	TRBJ1-2	many	NA	TGTGCCAGCAGACCGACAAACTATGGCTACACCTTC	CASRPTNYGYTF
TRBV4-2	TRBJ2-3	few	NA	TGTGCCAGCAGCCAAGAATCCGGTGGCCCTAGCACAGATACGCAGTATTTT	CASSQESGGPSTDTQYF
TRBV11-2	TRBJ2-2	many	NA	TGTGCCAGCACTGGTGGGCAGGCTCACTACACCGGGGAGCTGTTTTTT	CASTGGQAHYTGELFF
TRBV9	TRBJ1-6	many	NA	TGTGCCAGCAGTTACGGCGACGGGACACCCCTCCACTTT	CASSYGDGTPLHF
TRBV25-1	TRBJ2-1	many	NA	TGTGCCAGCAGCCCCCTTTACAATGAGCAGTTCTTC	CASSPLYNEQFF
TRBV28	TRBJ2-4	many	NA	TGTGCCAGCACTCCCAGGGCGAGTGTTGTTCTATCCAACATTCAGTACTTC	CASTPRASVVLSNIQYF
TRBV6-2/TRBV6-3	TRBJ2-3	NA	NA	TGTGCCAGCAGTTACGGGGACACTAGCACAGATACGCAGTATTTT	CASSYGDTSTDTQYF
TRBV2	TRBJ2-3	many	NA	TGTGCCAGCAGTGTGATGGGGAGTCTCACAGATACGCAGTATTTT	CASSVMGSLTDTQYF
TRBV27	TRBJ2-4	many	NA	TGTGCCAGCAGTTCCAGAAACATTCAGTACTTC	CASSSRNIQYF
TRBV18	TRBJ1-1	many	NA	TGTGCCAGCTCTCCGGGACAGAACACTGAAGCTTTCTTT	CASSPGQNTEAFF
TRBV20-1	TRBJ1-1	many	NA	TGCAGTGCACACAAGAACACTGAAGCTTTCTTT	CSAHKNTEAFF
TRBV20-1	TRBJ2-1	many	TRBD2	TGCAGTGCCCTTAGCGGGAGCTCCTACAATGAGCAGTTCTTC	CSALSGSSYNEQFF
TRBV19	TRBJ2-7	NA	NA	TGTGCCAGTAGAAGCCGGGGAGGGGGGAACGAGCAGTACTTC	CASRSRGGGNEQYF
TRBV10-1	TRBJ2-3	many	NA	TGCGCCAGCAGTGAGAGGTGGGGGGATACGCAGTATTTT	CASSERWGDTQYF
TRBV10-1	TRBJ2-3	many	NA	TGCGCCAGCAGTGACGGGACCCCCACAGATACGCAGTATTTT	CASSDGTPTDTQYF
TRBV11-3	TRBJ2-2	many	TRBD1	TGTGCCAGCAGCCTCCGGACAGGGGGCGACACCGGGGAGCTGTTTTTT	CASSLRTGGDTGELFF
TRBV7-8	TRBJ1-1	many	NA	TGTGCCAGCAGTGGACGGGTGATGAACACTGAAGCTTTCTTT	CASSGRVMNTEAFF
TRBV5-1	TRBJ2-3	many	NA	TGCGCCAGCAGCTTAACGGGACTTACAGATACGCAGTATTTT	CASSLTGLTDTQYF
TRBV7-3	TRBJ2-7	many	TRBD2	TGTGCCAGCAGCCCGGGACTAGCGGGAGGAGGGGAGCAGTACTTC	CASSPGLAGGGEQYF
TRBV15	TRBJ1-4	many	TRBD1	TGTGCCACCAGCAGAGAGACAGGGGTGGTTGGTGAAAAACTGTTTTTT	CATSRETGVVGEKLFF
TRBV28	TRBJ1-5	many	NA	TGTGCCAGCAGTACCACGGTCGGGAGGCAGCCCCAGCATTTT	CASSTTVGRQPQHF
TRBV7-2	TRBJ2-6	many	NA	TGTGCCAGCAGCTTTACGGCCAACGTCCTGACTTTC	CASSFTANVLTF